What follows are 23 T cell receptor beta chains derived from one specimen sequenced in a study of blood T cell repertoires in COVID-19. The protocol was immunoSEQ multiplex PCR, while the TCRdb copy is restricted to in-frame clones and leaves out a portion. The data show over 200,000 clones, around 90% seen once. Sample: peripheral blood. These TCRs come from a man in his fifties or sixties who had recovered from COVID-19.

The rearrangement uses TRBV5-6 and TRBJ1-1, with TRBD1 as a possible D gene (6 bases). Trimming stripped 0 bases from V and 6 bases from J, with 9 bases between. The CDR3 is 13 amino acids. Looked up from germline, CDR1 is SGHDT and CDR2 is YYEEEE. In nucleotides, the CDR3 is TGTGCCAGCAGCTTGGGGGGGCTCTCTGAAGCTTTCTTT. The encoded protein is CASSLGGLSEAFF. The full variable domain, with the rest looked up from reference TRBV5-6 and TRBJ1-1, is DAGVTQSPTHLIKTRGQQVTLRCSPKSGHDTVSWYQQALGQGPQFIFQYYEEEERQRGNFPDRFSGHQFPNYSSELNVNALLLGDSALYLCASSLGGLSEAFFGQGTRLTVV.

This clone showed up just once. V gene TRBV19 combines with J gene TRBJ1-1; D call uncertain. Between the trimmed V and J ends, which lost 1 base and 0 bases, there was a span of 6 bases. CDR3 length: 14 residues. Germline V lookup: CDR1 LNHDA, CDR2 SQIVND (reference sequence). The CDR3 sequence is CASSIVRLNTEAFF. CDR3 coding DNA: TGTGCCAGTAGTATAGTGCGCCTGAACACTGAAGCTTTCTTT.

The J gene is TRBJ1-1, the V gene TRBV19; TRBD1 matches 8 bases. V lost 5 bases to trimming and J lost 6 bases; unmatched junction nucleotides: 11. There are 15 residues in the CDR3. Germline CDR1 is LNHDA and CDR2 is SQIVND (reference sequence). CDR3 amino acids: CASSPPGQGAAEAFF. The CDR3 nucleotides are TGTGCCAGTAGTCCCCCGGGGCAGGGGGCCGCTGAAGCTTTCTTT.

The V gene is TRBV6-6, the J gene TRBJ1-1; TRBD1 matches 8 bases. With V trimmed by 5 bases and J by 1 base, 6 bases remained unmatched. CDR3 size: 15 residues. Per germline, CDR1 MNHNY and CDR2 SVGAGI (reference sequence). The CDR3 nucleotides read TGTGCCAGCAGTCCCCCGACAGGGGCGAACACTGAAGCTTTCTTT. Translating it yields CASSPPTGANTEAFF.

The V and J genes are TRBV7-9 and TRBJ1-1, with 9 bases matching TRBD1. The V gene end was trimmed by 5 bases and the J gene end by 6 bases; junction bases not matched to a gene: 7. The CDR3 has 14 amino acids. The germline CDR1 and CDR2 sequences are SEHNR and FQNEAQ (reference sequence). This CDR3 reads CASSPGTGLAEAFF. The CDR3 DNA is TGTGCCAGCAGCCCCGGGACAGGGCTCGCTGAAGCTTTCTTT.

The chain employs TRBV7-3 and TRBJ2-1; D might be TRBD1 (6 bases). Trimming took off 1 base at V and 8 bases at J, with 18 bases between the two ends. Germline values: CDR1 SGHTA, CDR2 FQGTGA. The length of the CDR3 is 16 residues. In DNA, the CDR3 is TGTGCCAGCAGCTTAAAATCTGGGGGCAGGGGCCATGAGCAGTTCTTC. Its protein product is CASSLKSGGRGHEQFF.

The CDR3 loop is CASSPQGSGRPYEQYF. DNA for the CDR3: TGTGCCAGCAGCCCTCAGGGTAGCGGGAGACCCTACGAGCAGTACTTC. This chain joins TRBV7-2 and TRBJ2-7; TRBD2 matches at 9 bases. The CDR3 sequence is 16 residues long. The junction had 10 bases not matched to a gene; V was cut back by 5 bases and J by 2 bases. Germline assignment: CDR1 SGHTA and CDR2 FQGNSA.

The chain uses TRBV20-1 and TRBJ1-1; D call uncertain. CDR1 is DFQATT and CDR2 is SNEGSKA in the germline V gene (reference sequence). The germline V and J ends were trimmed by 2 bases and 11 bases, with 9 bases remaining between them. The CDR3 sequence is 10 residues long. For the CDR3, the DNA is TGCAGTGCTAGAACGGAGCGCGCTTTCTTT. It codes for CSARTERAFF.

The J gene is TRBJ2-5, the V gene TRBV28, with 9 bases that match TRBD1. Looked up from germline, CDR1 is MDHEN and CDR2 is SYDVKM. The CDR3 runs to 13 residues. V lost 7 bases, J lost 5 bases, and 5 bases stayed unmatched. CDR3 coding DNA: TGTGCCAGCACCTGGACAGGGGACGAGACCCAGTACTTC. This codes for CASTWTGDETQYF. The full variable domain, in which reference TRBV28 and TRBJ2-5 provide the parts outside the CDR3, is DVKVTQSSRYLVKRTGEKVFLECVQDMDHENMFWYRQDPGLGLRLIYFSYDVKMKEKGDIPEGYSVSREKKERFSLILESASTNQTSMYLCASTWTGDETQYFGPGTRLLVL.

In this sample, this clone turned up a few times. The chain is built from TRBV6-6 and TRBJ1-4; D not resolved. Trimming removed 2 bases from V and 0 bases from J, with 4 bases in between. This CDR3 comprises 14 residues. Germline V gene sequence: CDR1 MNHNY, CDR2 SVGAGI (reference sequence). The CDR3 bases are TGTGCCAGCAGTTACGCAGCAACTAATGAAAAACTGTTTTTT. Translated, it gives CASSYAATNEKLFF.

This sequence joins TRBV6-4 and TRBJ1-6, with 8 bases identical to TRBD1. The germline gives CDR1 MRHNA, CDR2 SNTAGT. This CDR3 has 14 amino acids. With V trimmed by 4 bases and J by 9 bases, 5 bases remained unmatched. The CDR3 bases are TGTGCCAGCAGTGTGGCAGGGGGCCTTTCACCCCTCCACTTT. This encodes CASSVAGGLSPLHF.

The chain joins TRBV11-3 to TRBJ2-1, with 15 bases matching TRBD2. V dropped 5 bases and J dropped 9; count of bases not matched to a gene: 5. CDR1 and CDR2 (germline): SGHNT, YENEEA. The CDR3 is 15 residues long. The CDR3 sequence is CASSLGLAGGPEQFF. CDR3 DNA: TGTGCCAGCAGCCTAGGACTAGCGGGGGGGCCTGAGCAGTTCTTC.

The chain recombines TRBV5-4 with TRBJ2-7; D gene ambiguous. Per germline, CDR1 SGHNT and CDR2 YYREEE (reference sequence). The length of the CDR3 is 14 residues. Between the trimmed V and J ends, which lost 1 base and 1 base, there was a span of 9 bases. CDR3 nucleotides: TGTGCCAGCAGCTTGACGGAGCAATCCTACGAGCAGTACTTC. Translation: CASSLTEQSYEQYF.

This chain joins TRBV5-1 and TRBJ1-5, with 7 bases lining up with TRBD1. CDR1 is SGHRS, CDR2 YFSETQ, per germline. Germline trimming cut 5 bases from V and 2 bases from J; bases unmatched to any gene: 4. The CDR3 extends over 14 amino acids. The DNA of the CDR3 is TGCGCCAGCAGTTCCGGACAGGGCAATCAGCCCCAGCATTTT. Its protein is CASSSGQGNQPQHF.

This clone was seen once. The gene calls are TRBV29-1 and TRBJ1-5, with 7 positions matching TRBD1. Germline values: CDR1 SQVTM, CDR2 ANQGSEA. The CDR3 runs to 15 residues. V dropped 4 bases and J dropped 3; count of bases not matched to a gene: 9. CDR3 sequence (DNA): TGCAGCGTTGGTTTGGCAGGGGGGAACAATCAGCCCCAGCATTTT. Its protein is CSVGLAGGNNQPQHF. The full variable domain, rest sourced from reference TRBV29-1 and TRBJ1-5, is SAVISQKPSRDICQRGTSLTIQCQVDSQVTMMFWYRQQPGQSLTLIATANQGSEATYESGFVIDKFPISRPNLTFSTLTVSNMSPEDSSIYLCSVGLAGGNNQPQHFGDGTRLSIL.

V usage is TRBV28 and J usage is TRBJ1-5; D is possibly TRBD1 (5 bases). V dropped 6 bases and J dropped 5 bases, with 23 bases sitting between them. CDR3 length: 17 residues. Germline V gene data show CDR1 as MDHEN and CDR2 as SYDVKM. CDR3 sequence: CASRYIGAVYNHQPQHF. CDR3 DNA: TGTGCCAGCAGATACATAGGGGCAGTCTACAATCATCAGCCCCAGCATTTT.

The V gene is TRBV3-1 (or the pseudogene TRBV3-2), the J gene TRBJ2-5; D is undetermined. From germline, CDR1 is LGHDT and CDR2 YNNKEL (reference sequence). Trimming took off 6 bases at V and 5 bases at J, with 7 bases between the two ends. This CDR3 has 11 residues. The CDR3 is CASRATETQYF. The CDR3 DNA sequence: TGTGCCAGCAGGGCGACTGAGACCCAGTACTTC.

Note on this clone: This same CDR3 is encoded by further DNA sequences in the sample. V usage is TRBV3-1 (or the pseudogene TRBV3-2) and J usage is TRBJ2-7, with a tentative D call TRBD2 (6 bases). The V end lost 5 bases, the J end lost 2 bases, and 10 bases lay between the germline ends. The CDR3 has 13 amino acids. Germline loops: CDR1 LGHDT, CDR2 YNNKEL (reference sequence). CDR3 nucleotides: TGTGCCAGCAGCTTGCGGGGTACCTACGAGCAGTACTTC. It codes for CASSLRGTYEQYF.

V usage is TRBV7-2 and J usage is TRBJ1-2; no clear D gene. Germline V lookup: CDR1 SGHTA, CDR2 FQGNSA. Trimming cost V 3 bases and J 8 bases, with 13 bases left between them. The CDR3 loop spans 13 amino acids. The CDR3 bases are TGTGCCAGCAGCTTCACGTGGTTAGAGGGCTACACCTTC. Translating gives CASSFTWLEGYTF. Full variable domain (remainder filled in from reference TRBV7-2 and TRBJ1-2): GAGVSQSPSNKVTEKGKDVELRCDPISGHTALYWYRQSLGQGLEFLIYFQGNSAPDKSGLPSDRFSAERTGGSVSTLTIQRTQQEDSAVYLCASSFTWLEGYTFGSGTRLTVV.

J is TRBJ2-3 and V is TRBV14; 8 nucleotides match TRBD2. J gave up 9 bases and V 5 bases, and 7 bases lay outside the gene matches. Germline loops: CDR1 SGHDN, CDR2 FVKESK. This CDR3 comprises 13 residues. The CDR3 spells CASSAVIAGTQYF. The DNA for the CDR3 is TGTGCCAGCAGCGCCGTGATAGCGGGGACGCAGTATTTT. The full variable domain, completed using reference TRBV14 and TRBJ2-3, is EAGVTQFPSHSVIEKGQTVTLRCDPISGHDNLYWYRRVMGKEIKFLLHFVKESKQDESGMPNNRFLAERTGGTYSTLKVQPAELEDSGVYFCASSAVIAGTQYFGPGTRLTVL.

This sequence joins TRBV12-1 and TRBJ1-4. TRBV12-1 is described as a pseudogene. This CDR3 region has 15 residues. The CDR3 loop reads CASNPRGEEDEKLFF. CDR3 coding DNA: TGTGCCAGCAACCCCAGAGGGGAGGAGGATGAAAAACTGTTTTTT.

The V call is TRBV18, the J call TRBJ2-6, with D perhaps matching TRBD2 (5 bases). Per germline, CDR1 KGHSH and CDR2 LQKENI. Trimming removed 3 bases at V and 4 bases at J, with 13 bases between. The CDR3 is made up of 16 amino acids. The CDR3: CASSPLPGLGANVLTF. The CDR3 DNA reads TGTGCCAGCTCACCCCTACCGGGGTTGGGGGCCAACGTCCTGACTTTC.

The rearrangement uses TRBV19 and TRBJ2-2; a possible D gene is TRBD1 (6 bases). There are 16 residues in the CDR3. V gave up 3 bases and J gave up 4 bases, with 15 bases separating them. Looked up from germline, CDR1 is LNHDA and CDR2 is SQIVND (reference sequence). CDR3 DNA: TGTGCCAGTAGTATCAGCAGGACAGAACCCACCGGGGAGCTGTTTTTT. Its translation is CASSISRTEPTGELFF.